The rows below give T cell receptor beta chains drawn from one sample of a study of CD8 T cells in ankylosing spondylitis. TCRdb passed the 5' RACE reads through MiXCR, listing each CDR3 protein once. The table has fewer than 650,000 distinct CDR3 sequences, 9.5% to 15% seen once. The sequenced material came from blood, either unsorted or a sorted T cell fraction (not recorded which). The receptors originated from a male donor with ankylosing spondylitis. Each CDR3 is given with its conserved first and last residue. Each record gives: V gene, CDR3 length, D gene, J gene, clone size, CDR3 protein, CDR3 DNA. The D gene is left open where the match is weak. Clone size is not always given. Where it is, it says once, few, many or a class for expanded clones.

V: TRBV29-1
length: 16
D: NA
J: TRBJ1-1
size: few
CDR3: CSVEKATGTANTEAFF
DNA: TGCAGCGTTGAAAAAGCGACCGGGACGGCTAACACTGAAGCTTTCTTT

V: TRBV5-1
length: 14
D: NA
J: TRBJ1-1
size: NA
CDR3: CASLPTGLGGEAFF
DNA: TGCGCCAGCCTTCCGACCGGCCTAGGTGGTGAAGCTTTCTTT

V: TRBV7-9
length: 14
D: NA
J: TRBJ1-1
size: NA
CDR3: CASSLELGGTEAFF
DNA: TGTGCCAGCAGCTTAGAACTGGGGGGCACTGAAGCTTTCTTT

V: TRBV29-1
length: 13
D: NA
J: TRBJ2-2
size: many
CDR3: CSVRQVNTGELFF
DNA: TGCAGCGTGAGACAGGTCAACACCGGGGAGCTGTTTTTT

V: TRBV2
length: 14
D: TRBD1
J: TRBJ2-1
size: NA
CDR3: CANSEETGKNEQFF
DNA: TGTGCCAACTCGGAAGAGACAGGGAAAAATGAGCAGTTCTTC

V: TRBV15
length: 13
D: NA
J: TRBJ1-2
size: NA
CDR3: CATSRGDYYGYTF
DNA: TGTGCCACCAGCAGAGGGGACTACTATGGCTACACCTTC

V: TRBV12-3/TRBV12-4
length: 13
D: TRBD2
J: TRBJ2-5
size: many
CDR3: CASRLAGGETQYF
DNA: TGTGCCAGCAGACTAGCGGGAGGCGAGACCCAGTACTTC

V: TRBV4-1
length: 16
D: NA
J: TRBJ1-4
size: many
CDR3: CASSQVGTRTNEKLFF
DNA: TGCGCCAGCAGCCAAGTGGGGACAAGGACTAATGAAAAACTGTTTTTT

V: TRBV12-3/TRBV12-4
length: 10
D: NA
J: TRBJ2-1
size: few
CDR3: CAVQGHEQFF
DNA: TGTGCCGTACAGGGTCATGAGCAGTTCTTC

V: TRBV19
length: 13
D: NA
J: TRBJ1-2
size: NA
CDR3: CASMGWGGYGYTF
DNA: TGTGCCAGCATGGGTTGGGGTGGCTATGGCTACACCTTC

V: TRBV7-9
length: 16
D: TRBD2
J: TRBJ2-1
size: many
CDR3: CASSLGEGLAANEQFF
DNA: TGTGCCAGCAGCTTAGGAGAGGGGCTAGCGGCGAATGAGCAGTTCTTC

V: TRBV20-1
length: 14
D: NA
J: TRBJ2-7
size: few
CDR3: CSARELGPRDEQYF
DNA: TGCAGTGCTAGAGAGTTGGGACCCCGCGACGAGCAGTACTTC

V: TRBV27
length: 16
D: TRBD2
J: TRBJ2-5
size: NA
CDR3: CASSLRTSGSMGTQYF
DNA: TGTGCCAGCAGTTTAAGAACTAGCGGGAGTATGGGGACCCAGTACTTC

V: TRBV7-8
length: 14
D: TRBD1
J: TRBJ2-3
size: NA
CDR3: CASSFGQGGDTQYF
DNA: TGTGCCAGCAGCTTTGGACAGGGGGGAGATACGCAGTATTTT

V: TRBV7-2
length: 12
D: NA
J: TRBJ1-1
size: few
CDR3: CASSLELTEAFF
DNA: TGTGCCAGCAGCTTAGAACTAACTGAAGCTTTCTTT

V: TRBV7-8
length: 16
D: TRBD1
J: TRBJ1-5
size: many
CDR3: CASSLGTGGEGQPQHF
DNA: TGTGCCAGCAGCTTAGGGACAGGGGGTGAAGGTCAGCCCCAGCATTTT

V: TRBV2
length: 15
D: NA
J: TRBJ2-2
size: NA
CDR3: CASSDSGEDTGELFF
DNA: TGTGCCAGCAGTGACTCGGGTGAGGACACCGGGGAGCTGTTTTTT

V: TRBV24-1
length: 17
D: TRBD1
J: TRBJ2-2
size: NA
CDR3: CATSDLRQGANTGELFF
DNA: TGTGCCACCAGTGATCTCCGACAGGGCGCGAACACCGGGGAGCTGTTTTTT

V: TRBV20-1
length: 14
D: TRBD2
J: TRBJ2-5
size: NA
CDR3: CSARTSGRKETQYF
DNA: TGCAGTGCTAGGACTAGCGGGAGGAAGGAGACCCAGTACTTC